This paragraph reports one TCR beta chain. Its antigen is not known. Terminally differentiated effector memory CD45RA+ cells were left out of the naive CD8 fraction, which was CD45RO-negative and positively selected for CCR7. The record originates from a study of shared clonotypes between healthy human individuals. How the authors handled the data: Filtering differed for immunoSEQ, which gave only junction sequences without quality scores. Clones were sequenced by immunoSEQ multiplex PCR, and TCRdb holds only the in-frame ones, with some missing. V and J calls and clone size are given by that table; D and trimming were obtained from the DNA. Here the sample spans about 680,000 clones, 90% to 95% being singletons. General observations from the study: For naive CD4 cells, 5% to 6.5% of clonotypes were shared across a few donors. Across subsets, estimated richness was generally greater for naive than for memory populations.

With 5 bases clipped from V and 4 bases from J, the junction kept 8 bases outside the gene matches. Germline V lookup: CDR1 SGHTA, CDR2 FQGTGA. The CDR3 length is 17 residues. This clonotype was sampled from a man aged 30 to 45 in good health. Sample: naive CD8+ T cells sorted from blood. The chain uses TRBV7-3 and TRBJ2-3; 14 bases fit TRBD2. CDR3 sequence: CASSVPGTSGSSDTQYF. The CDR3 bases are TGTGCCAGCAGCGTGCCCGGGACTAGCGGGAGTTCAGATACGCAGTATTTT.